Here is one T cell receptor beta chain with its context. This clonotype was counted a few times. Its antigen specificity is not known. Per-nucleotide qualities are absent, and no much larger clonotype sits a single base away. The CDR3 numbers 15 residues from cysteine through phenylalanine. Only the CDR3 region is kept as DNA, spanning 45 bases read in frame from base 1. CDR1 and CDR2 are read off the germline V gene as SGHTA and FQGNSA. V lost 5 bases and J lost 3 bases, and the count of bases not matched to a germline gene is 5. This sample is drawn from a study of tumor-infiltrating lymphocytes in oesophageal squamous cell carcinoma (TCRdb year 2016). The library came from PCR. The instrument was an Illumina HiSeq 2000. The public sequencing data were trimmed at Q25 with fastp and processed into clonotypes with MiXCR by TCRdb, which kept only in-frame beta chains. CDR3 protein sequences are deduplicated, and each keeps its most common genes and DNA. The sample table records under 15,000 distinct CDR3 sequences; approximately 52% of these occur just once. The top ten clonotypes cover 28% of the sample.

Material for sequencing was esophageal tumor tissue. The clonotype was recovered from a female donor with esophageal squamous cell carcinoma. This chain joins TRBV7-2 to TRBJ2-1; 9 central bases correspond to TRBD2. The nucleotide sequence is given as TGTGCCAGCAGCCTTCTAGCGGGGAACTACAATGAGCAGTTCTTC. Its protein is CASSLLAGNYNEQFF.